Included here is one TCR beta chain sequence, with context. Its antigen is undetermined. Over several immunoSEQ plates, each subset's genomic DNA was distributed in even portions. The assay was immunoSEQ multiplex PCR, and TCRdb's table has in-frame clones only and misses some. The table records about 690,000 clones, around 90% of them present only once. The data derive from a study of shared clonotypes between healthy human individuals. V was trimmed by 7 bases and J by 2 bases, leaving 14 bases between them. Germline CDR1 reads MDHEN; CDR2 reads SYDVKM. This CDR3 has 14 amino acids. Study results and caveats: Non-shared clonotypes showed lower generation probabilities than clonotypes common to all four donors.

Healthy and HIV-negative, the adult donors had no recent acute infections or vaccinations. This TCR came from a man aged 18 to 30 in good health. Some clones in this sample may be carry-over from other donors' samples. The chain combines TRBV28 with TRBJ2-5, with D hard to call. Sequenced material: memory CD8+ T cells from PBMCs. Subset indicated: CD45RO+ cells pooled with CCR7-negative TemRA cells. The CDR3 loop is CASTLIAGQETQYF. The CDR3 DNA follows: TGTGCCAGCACCCTCATCGCCGGTCAAGAGACCCAGTACTTC.